This T cell receptor beta chain was obtained from a study of T cell repertoires in cytomegalovirus infection. As for the study in general: Recently described HLA-C-restricted plus well-studied HLA-B-restricted CMV epitopes were used. Public TCR beta signatures were indicative of both CMV infection and a matching HLA type. Study-level points and caveats: The study found HLA-C-restricted CMV-specific TCR beta clonotypes dominating the ex vivo response. Cumulative public TCR beta family frequency identified CMV carriers with the relevant HLA.

One entry per CDR3 protein results from TCRdb running MiXCR on the reads. Among approximately 1,000,000 distinct CDR3 sequences listed, around 31% were seen once. Germline V gene data show CDR1 as MDHEN and CDR2 as SYDVKM. V was shortened by 6 bases and J by 3 bases, with 14 bases between the two germline ends. CDR3 length equals 14 residues. Of note for this clonotype: Antigen unknown.

This receptor was obtained from a human donor in good health (CMV status not recorded). Some clones in this sample may be carry-over from other donors' samples. The source material was cultured CD8+ T cells from PBMCs, sampled from culture after CMV antigen stimulation. This chain joins TRBV28 and TRBJ1-2, with D tentatively TRBD1 (5 bases). DNA for the CDR3: TGTGCCAGCAGCCGAGGGGAGACAGACTATGGCTACACCTTC. It codes for CASSRGETDYGYTF.